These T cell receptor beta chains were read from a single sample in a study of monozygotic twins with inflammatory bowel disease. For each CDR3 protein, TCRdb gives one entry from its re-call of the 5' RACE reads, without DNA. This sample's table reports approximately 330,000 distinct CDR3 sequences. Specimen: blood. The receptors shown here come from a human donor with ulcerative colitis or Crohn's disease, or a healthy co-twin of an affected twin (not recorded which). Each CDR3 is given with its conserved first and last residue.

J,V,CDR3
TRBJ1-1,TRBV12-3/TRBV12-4,CASTDILNTEAFF
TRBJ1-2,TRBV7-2,CASRTYSIAEGYTF
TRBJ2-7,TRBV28,CASRGTGSDSYEQYF
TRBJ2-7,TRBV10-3,CAISGDIQNYEQYF
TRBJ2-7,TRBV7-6,CASSPTGTVTYEQYF
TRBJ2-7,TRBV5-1,CASSRTSGSRYEQYF
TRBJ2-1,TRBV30,CAWSVRAENEQFF
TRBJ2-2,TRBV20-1,CSRPGSGTTGELFF
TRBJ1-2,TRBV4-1,CASSQDTGDYGYTF
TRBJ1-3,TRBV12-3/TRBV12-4,CASRTLTGNTIYF
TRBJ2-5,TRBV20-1,CSAASGQGVKETQYF
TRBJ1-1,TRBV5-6,CASSESGVMNTEAFF
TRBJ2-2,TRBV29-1,CSVVPGLHTGELFF
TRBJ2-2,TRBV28,CASSPLAGGVTGELFF
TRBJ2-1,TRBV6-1,CASRDRGQYEQFF
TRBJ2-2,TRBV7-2,CASSFTGGNTGELFF
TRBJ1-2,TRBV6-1,CASSGAEVGGYTF
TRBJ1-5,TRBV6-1,CAGATDSNQPQHF
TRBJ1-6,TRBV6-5,CASSYSSSYNSPLHF
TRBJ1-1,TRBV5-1,CASSPPTGGGNTEAFF
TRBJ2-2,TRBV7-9,CASSSSSRVGAGELFF
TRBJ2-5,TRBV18,CAGSPYQETQYF
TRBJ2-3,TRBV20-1,CSARDSREGLQDTQYF
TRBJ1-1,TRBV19,CASSIRTQTEAFF